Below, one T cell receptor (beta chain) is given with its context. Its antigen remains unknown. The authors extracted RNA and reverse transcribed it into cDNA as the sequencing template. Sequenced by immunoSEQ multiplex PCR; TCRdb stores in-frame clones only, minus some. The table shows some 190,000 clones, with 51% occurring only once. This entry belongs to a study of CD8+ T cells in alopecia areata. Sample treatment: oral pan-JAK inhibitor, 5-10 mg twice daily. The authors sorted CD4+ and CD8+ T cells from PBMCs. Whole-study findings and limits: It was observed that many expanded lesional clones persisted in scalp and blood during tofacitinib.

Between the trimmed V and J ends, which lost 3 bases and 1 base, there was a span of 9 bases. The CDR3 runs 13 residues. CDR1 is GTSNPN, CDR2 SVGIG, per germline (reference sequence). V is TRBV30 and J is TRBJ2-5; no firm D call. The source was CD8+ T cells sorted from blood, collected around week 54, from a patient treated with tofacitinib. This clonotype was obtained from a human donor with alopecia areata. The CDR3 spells CAWRRALQETQYF. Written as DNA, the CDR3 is TGTGCCTGGAGAAGGGCCCTCCAAGAGACCCAGTACTTC.